The sequence of this TCR beta chain was determined in a study of cytomegalovirus exposure and HLA in healthy donors. Study details: Early on, a data release was issued that held approximately 78 million unique TCRs from HLA-typed donors. The study, taken as a whole, reports: According to a later analysis, donors in an Asian-associated ancestry cluster reportedly had fewer N-insertions than the approximately 730-donor mean.

Per the germline V gene, CDR1 is MDHEN and CDR2 is SYDVKM. V lost 2 bases and J 1 base, leaving 3 bases between the germline ends. CDR3 length: 12 amino acids. Comment on this clone: Its target is not known.

Vbeta (60) and Jbeta (13) primers were used in the PCR. In the study's own analysis: Among the unique TCR beta chains that a later analysis counted, roughly 80 million in all, approximately 12 million were shared. The assay was immunoSEQ multiplex PCR, and TCRdb's table has in-frame clones only and misses some. V and J calls and clone size follow that table, whereas D and trimming were derived from the DNA. The profile covers 110,000 or so clones, with 75% appearing a single time and under 3% taken by the ten largest. What was sequenced was PBMCs. The receptor comes from a middle-aged woman in good health and CMV-seropositive. The V and J genes are TRBV28 and TRBJ2-7; D gene ambiguous. The CDR3 DNA reads as TGTGCCAGCAGTTTACAGTCCTACGAGCAGTACTTC. Protein sequence: CASSLQSYEQYF.